This passage covers 26 T cell receptor beta chains from one sample sequenced in a study of T cells after yellow fever vaccination. Each CDR3 protein is one row after TCRdb ran MiXCR on the 5' RACE reads. The sample lists approximately 110,000 distinct CDR3 sequences, 6.5% to 8% occurring once. The input for sequencing was CD4+ T cells sorted from PBMCs, taken around 10 days after the first yellow fever vaccination. Receptors originate from a young man who received the YFV17D yellow fever vaccine.

There are many counts of this clonotype. The chain recombines TRBV4-3 with TRBJ2-3; weak D call: TRBD1 (6 bases). The V end was cut by 3 bases, the J end by 5 bases, with 24 bases between. The length of the CDR3 is 18 residues. CDR1 LGHNA and CDR2 YSLEER come from the germline V gene. CDR3 coding DNA: TGCGCCAGCAGCCAGCTGCGAATGGGGGACAAAAGAGGAGATACGCAGTATTTT. Its protein product is CASSQLRMGDKRGDTQYF.

This clonotype was found a few times. The DNA for the CDR3 is TGTGCCAGCAGTTTTGGGACAGGGTCGGGAACTGAAGCTTTCTTT. The encoded protein is CASSFGTGSGTEAFF. The gene calls are TRBV28 and TRBJ1-1, with 9 bases aligning to TRBD1. V gave up 3 bases and J gave up 5 bases; unmatched junction bases: 7. Germline V gives CDR1 MDHEN, CDR2 SYDVKM. The CDR3 loop spans 15 amino acids.

Here the CDR3 reads CSAETSGVETQYF. CDR3 bases: TGCAGTGCGGAGACTAGCGGGGTTGAGACCCAGTACTTC. This chain uses TRBV20-1 with TRBJ2-5; 11 bases map to TRBD2. This CDR3 comprises 13 residues. CDR1 is DFQATT and CDR2 is SNEGSKA in the germline V gene (reference sequence). V gave up 6 bases and J gave up 5 bases; unmatched junction bases: 5.

The table lists this clonotype with many counts. The V gene is TRBV25-1, the J gene TRBJ1-5, with D perhaps TRBD1 (5 bases). Germline-derived CDR1 and CDR2 are MGHDK and SYGVNS. The CDR3 is 15 residues long. V was pared by 3 bases and J by 5 bases, with 14 bases between. This chain's CDR3 is CASSDSGGGDQPQHF. CDR3 nucleotide sequence: TGTGCCAGCAGTGATAGTGGGGGGGGGGATCAGCCCCAGCATTTT.

Comment on this clonotype: Given a much more abundant clone one base away, this may be a read error. The chain is built from TRBV5-1 and TRBJ2-5; D might be TRBD1 or TRBD2, each matching 5 bases. Germline CDR1 reads SGHRS; CDR2 reads YFSETQ. This CDR3 is 15 amino acids long. CDR3 loop: CASILGPGAQETQYF. For the CDR3, the DNA is TGCGCCAGCATCTTGGGGCCCGGGGCCCAAGAGACCCAGTACTTC.

This clonotype was detected ten times or more. The chain couples TRBV3-1 to TRBJ1-1; D remains ambiguous. Germline V gene lookup returns CDR1 LGHDT and CDR2 YNNKEL (reference sequence). The CDR3 is 14 amino acids. The V gene lost 0 bases and the J gene lost 5 bases, with 10 bases spanning the gap. CDR3 nucleotide sequence: TGTGCCAGCAGCCAAGATCGGCCCGGGACTGAAGCTTTCTTT. Translating gives CASSQDRPGTEAFF.

This clonotype showed up many times. The rearrangement links TRBV12-3 or TRBV12-4 to TRBJ1-1; D is unclear. The CDR3 loop spans 12 amino acids. V gave up 6 bases and J gave up 5 bases, with 10 bases separating them. CDR3 in amino acids: CASRLSWTEAFF. The CDR3 nucleotides are TGTGCCAGCAGGTTATCCTGGACTGAAGCTTTCTTT.

This clonotype was observed at least ten times. The V call is TRBV7-9, the J call TRBJ1-6, with 10 bases identical to TRBD1. V shed 5 bases and J 10 bases; nucleotides not matched to a gene: 5. The CDR3 loop spans 14 amino acids. Germline assignment: CDR1 SEHNR and CDR2 FQNEAQ (reference sequence). The CDR3 loop reads CASSGDRGLSPLHF. As DNA, the CDR3 is TGTGCCAGCAGCGGGGACAGGGGATTATCACCCCTCCACTTT.

This clonotype was found many times. The chain couples TRBV6-5 to TRBJ1-4; 7 nucleotides match TRBD1. The CDR3 runs 16 residues. V was clipped by 0 bases and J by 5 bases; unmatched bases: 6. Germline CDR1 reads MNHEY; CDR2 reads SVGAGI. The chain's CDR3 is CASSYSRDSWNEKLFF. In nucleotides, the CDR3 is TGTGCCAGCAGTTACTCGCGGGACAGTTGGAATGAAAAACTGTTTTTT.

This clonotype was found many times. J is TRBJ2-2 and V is TRBV7-2, with D possibly being TRBD1 (5 bases). The V and J ends lost 1 base and 0 bases respectively, with 6 bases between them. The CDR3 totals 15 residues. CDR1 is SGHTA, CDR2 FQGNSA, per germline. CDR3 nucleotide sequence: TGTGCCAGCAGCTTAGGGGGCGCGAACACCGGGGAGCTGTTTTTT. This sequence encodes CASSLGGANTGELFF.

The genes are TRBV13 and TRBJ1-6; D may be TRBD1 (5 bases). CDR1 is PRHDT, CDR2 FYEKMQ, per germline (reference sequence). The V and J ends lost 3 bases and 6 bases respectively, with 9 bases between them. The CDR3 loop spans 14 amino acids. CDR3 bases: TGTGCCAGCAGCTTCAGTCAGGGTAATTCACCCCTCCACTTT. Its protein product is CASSFSQGNSPLHF.

This chain joins TRBV12-1 and TRBJ1-1; TRBD1, as called in the table, went unchecked against the DNA. TRBV12-1 is a pseudogene. CDR3 length: 14 amino acids. In DNA, the CDR3 is TGTGCCAGCGGCTTTTGGCTCGACAGCACTGAAGCTTTCTTT. Amino acids: CASGFWLDSTEAFF.

This clonotype was seen at least ten times. The rearrangement links TRBV7-2 to TRBJ2-3; the D gene is possibly TRBD2 (8 bases). Trimming left V 7 bases short and J 4 bases short, with 21 bases between. The CDR3 has 16 amino acids. CDR1 and CDR2 from the germline V gene are SGHTA and FQGNSA. CDR3 protein: CASTQGVAGMADTQYF. The CDR3 nucleotides are TGTGCCAGCACCCAGGGGGTAGCGGGAATGGCAGATACGCAGTATTTT.

This clonotype turned up a few times. V usage is TRBV7-3 and J usage is TRBJ2-5, with 7 nucleotides matching TRBD2. Germline CDR1 reads SGHTA; CDR2 reads FQGTGA. The CDR3 is 13 residues long. With V trimmed by 5 bases and J by 6 bases, 6 bases remained unmatched. CDR3 coding DNA: TGTGCCAGCAGCCCGCAGCGGGGTCAGACCCAGTACTTC. Its translation: CASSPQRGQTQYF.

There are many counts of this clonotype. The CDR3 DNA reads TGTGCCATCAGTAATTCCGCTCAGGGTGCCTACGAGCAGTACTTC. The encoded protein is CAISNSAQGAYEQYF. J is TRBJ2-7 and V is TRBV10-3; weak D call: TRBD1 (5 bases). V was pared by 5 bases and J by 2 bases, with 16 bases between. The CDR3 is 15 amino acids. Germline lookup yields CDR1 ENHRY and CDR2 SYGVKD.

This clonotype was detected many times. This chain links TRBV3-1 with TRBJ2-1; D remains ambiguous. The V gene lost 2 bases and the J gene lost 4 bases, with 12 bases spanning the gap. Germline CDR1 and CDR2: LGHDT and YNNKEL (reference sequence). The CDR3 is made up of 15 amino acids. CDR3 loop: CASSQIGKLYNEQFF. The CDR3, as DNA: TGTGCCAGCAGCCAAATCGGTAAATTATACAATGAGCAGTTCTTC.

This clonotype was picked up many times. The chain combines TRBV20-1 with TRBJ1-1; D gene unclear. V dropped 4 bases and J dropped 1 base, with 7 bases sitting between them. The CDR3 has 12 amino acids. The V gene's germline CDR1 is DFQATT and CDR2 SNEGSKA (reference sequence). CDR3 sequence reads: CSAIETNTEAFF. CDR3 DNA sequence: TGCAGTGCTATAGAGACGAACACTGAAGCTTTCTTT.

The chain has TRBV7-2 and TRBJ1-1; unclear D gene. The V gene lost 5 bases and the J gene lost 2 bases, with 12 bases spanning the gap. There are 14 residues in the CDR3. Germline CDR1 and CDR2: SGHTA and FQGNSA. This chain's CDR3 is CASSPRPTNTEAFF. The DNA for the CDR3 is TGTGCCAGCAGCCCGAGACCCACAAACACTGAAGCTTTCTTT.

Many counts were recorded for this clonotype. V is TRBV7-2 and J is TRBJ1-2; 7 nucleotides agree with TRBD1. The CDR3 length is 14 residues. V trimming: 5 bases; J trimming: 7 bases; junction bases outside the gene matches: 10. Germline V CDR1 and CDR2: SGHTA, FQGNSA. In nucleotides, the CDR3 is TGTGCCAGCAGCCAGAGACAGGGACCGAGTGGCTACACCTTC. Translating gives CASSQRQGPSGYTF. Full variable domain (remainder filled in from reference TRBV7-2 and TRBJ1-2): GAGVSQSPSNKVTEKGKDVELRCDPISGHTALYWYRQSLGQGLEFLIYFQGNSAPDKSGLPSDRFSAERTGGSVSTLTIQRTQQEDSAVYLCASSQRQGPSGYTFGSGTRLTVV.

Ten or more counts support this clonotype. The V call is TRBV6-5, the J call TRBJ2-7; 9 nucleotides line up with TRBD1. The CDR3 length is 12 residues. Germline-derived CDR1 and CDR2 are MNHEY and SVGAGI. The junction had 3 bases not matched to a gene; V was cut back by 8 bases and J by 4 bases. The CDR3 sequence is CASGTGLYEQYV. The CDR3 nucleotides are TGTGCCAGCGGGACAGGGCTTTACGAGCAGTACGTC.

The gene calls are TRBV2 and TRBJ2-1, with D unresolved. The CDR3 contains 15 residues. V shed 6 bases and J shed 0 bases, with 12 bases lying between them. CDR1 SNHLY and CDR2 FYNNEI come from the germline V gene. CDR3 in DNA: TGTGCCAGCAGCGCAGACTTAACCTCCTACAATGAGCAGTTCTTC. Its translation: CASSADLTSYNEQFF.

This clonotype was seen more than once but under ten times. This chain uses TRBV5-1 with TRBJ2-5; 10 positions agree with TRBD1. Trimming cost V 0 bases and J 5 bases; bases outside gene matches: 4. The CDR3 spans 15 residues. Germline V gene sequence: CDR1 SGHRS, CDR2 YFSETQ. The CDR3 spells CASSLGQGARETQYF. The CDR3 bases are TGCGCCAGCAGCTTGGGACAGGGGGCCAGGGAGACCCAGTACTTC. The whole variable domain, filled in from reference TRBV5-1 and TRBJ2-5, reads KAGVTQTPRYLIKTRGQQVTLSCSPISGHRSVSWYQQTPGQGLQFLFEYFSETQRNKGNFPGRFSGRQFSNSRSEMNVSTLELGDSALYLCASSLGQGARETQYFGPGTRLLVL.

This clonotype was counted at least ten times. The chain carries TRBV2 and TRBJ2-4; TRBD1 matches at 9 bases. Germline assignment: CDR1 SNHLY and CDR2 FYNNEI. The CDR3 sequence is 13 residues long. Trimming cost V 7 bases and J 8 bases; bases outside gene matches: 6. For the CDR3, the DNA is TGTGCCAGCAACCTGGACAGGGGTGACATTCAGTACTTC. Translation: CASNLDRGDIQYF.

As regards this clonotype: This may be a read error: a much more frequent sequence differs by one nucleotide. The gene calls are TRBV4-2 and TRBJ2-1, with D possibly TRBD1 on 5 matching bases. The CDR3 totals 16 residues. Per germline, CDR1 LGHNA and CDR2 YNFKEQ. This chain's CDR3 is CACSQVQGSSYNEQFF. The CDR3 nucleotides are TGTGCCTGCAGCCAAGTTCAGGGCAGCTCCTACAATGAGCAGTTCTTC.

This clonotype has ten or more counts. This chain uses TRBV2 with TRBJ2-4; D not certain. The CDR3 spans 10 residues. Germline V lookup: CDR1 SNHLY, CDR2 FYNNEI. Trimming stripped 11 bases from V and 5 bases from J, with 7 bases between. In nucleotides, the CDR3 is TGTGCCCACCGGGAAAACATTCAGTACTTC. Encoded protein: CAHRENIQYF.

This clonotype appeared many times. This rearrangement joins TRBV5-1 to TRBJ1-6; D is possibly TRBD1 (6 bases). The CDR3 has 14 residues. In germline, CDR1 is SGHRS, CDR2 YFSETQ. Trimming took 7 bases from V and 8 from J, leaving 16 bases between them. The CDR3 is CASEPGSGDSPLHF. The CDR3 DNA follows: TGCGCCAGCGAACCAGGGTCAGGGGATTCACCCCTCCACTTT. Full variable domain (outside the CDR3, taken from reference TRBV5-1 and TRBJ1-6): KAGVTQTPRYLIKTRGQQVTLSCSPISGHRSVSWYQQTPGQGLQFLFEYFSETQRNKGNFPGRFSGRQFSNSRSEMNVSTLELGDSALYLCASEPGSGDSPLHFGNGTRLTVT.